Presented here are 12 T cell receptor beta chains from one specimen sequenced in a study of tumor-infiltrating lymphocytes in primary liver carcinoma. Unsorted bulk tissue of roughly 17-33 mg yielded co-extracted RNA and DNA. Using a constant-region primer together with ProtoScript II reverse transcriptase, TCR beta cDNA was made from 500 ng of total RNA. Employing slightly modified ARM-PCR, three nested multiplex PCR rounds were run, and these gave rise to the TCR beta libraries. In the first two PCR rounds, TRBV1-TRBV30 forward primers were paired with a C-beta reverse primer, and each round lasted approximately 9 cycles. MiXCR was run by TCRdb on the multiplex PCR reads, yielding one entry per CDR3 protein. Found here are over 40,000 distinct CDR3 sequences, around 82% of them singletons; the top ten hold around a quarter. The sequencing sample was made of liver tumor tissue from sampling region 5. Subset here: tumor region T5, tumor centre. All receptors derive from a man aged 40-49 years with primary liver carcinoma and hepatitis B virus infection.

In this sample, this clonotype turned up many times. The V gene is TRBV19, the J gene TRBJ2-2, with a weak D call TRBD1 (6 bases). The CDR3 is 15 amino acids. The germline V gene encodes CDR1 LNHDA and CDR2 SQIVND (reference sequence). The ends were cut back, 5 bases at V and 4 bases at J, with 14 bases in the middle. The CDR3 DNA reads TGTGCCAGTAGTCCGCAGGGGCTGGGCACCGGGGAGCTGTTTTTT. This codes for CASSPQGLGTGELFF.

In its sample, this clonotype was seen many times. The V and J genes are TRBV28 and TRBJ2-1; D is ambiguous. The V gene's germline CDR1 is MDHEN and CDR2 SYDVKM. V gave up 6 bases and J gave up 6 bases, with 12 bases separating them. This CDR3 region has 13 residues. The CDR3 DNA follows: TGTGCCAGCAGCCCTGGACCCTTCAATGAGCAGTTCTTC. Amino acids: CASSPGPFNEQFF.

Concerning this clonotype itself: The CDR3 does not close with the conserved phenylalanine or tryptophan, likely indicating a read error. The chain carries TRBV4-3 and TRBJ2-3; maybe TRBD2 (5 bases). The germline V and J ends were trimmed by 2 bases and 2 bases, with 8 bases remaining between them. Germline CDR1 LGHNA, CDR2 YSLEER. This CDR3 has 14 amino acids. The CDR3 DNA reads TGCGCCAGCAGCCAACGGACTTTCACAGATACGCAGTATTAT. As protein: CASSQRTFTDTQYY.

This chain links TRBV6-6 with TRBJ1-5; D is unclear. Germline V gene data show CDR1 as MNHNY and CDR2 as SVGAGI (reference sequence). The CDR3 contains 16 residues. V was trimmed by 8 bases and J by 3 bases, leaving 20 bases between them. The CDR3 nucleotides read TGTGCCAGCCCCCACCTGGATGACCGCATCAATCAGCCCCAGCATTTT. Translation gives CASPHLDDRINQPQHF.

As to this clonotype: One end of the junction fails to match germline, which may point to a read error. The chain employs TRBV11-2 and TRBJ2-5; TRBD2 matches 8 bases. This CDR3 spans 18 amino acids. Germline CDR1 is SGHAT and CDR2 is FQNNGV. The CDR3 sequence is CASSPSSIQRTGREAQYF. Written as DNA, the CDR3 is TGTGCCAGCAGCCCTAGCTCAATCCAGCGTACTGGGCGGGAGGCCCAATACTTC.

The chain employs TRBV28 and TRBJ2-5; unclear D gene. Germline CDR1 MDHEN, CDR2 SYDVKM. The CDR3 totals 16 residues. Deletions cut 5 bases from V and 5 bases from J, with 21 bases between. The CDR3 spells CASSPPTLAGWETQYF. For the CDR3, the DNA is TGTGCCAGCAGTCCCCCTACCCTGGCAGGTTGGGAGACCCAGTACTTC.

This clonotype was detected only once. A junction boundary mismatches the germline segment, possibly from a read error. V and J are TRBV14 and TRBJ1-4, with D possibly TRBD1 on 5 matching bases. The germline gives CDR1 SGHDN, CDR2 FVKESK. The CDR3 is 13 residues long. Written as DNA, the CDR3 is TGCGTCAGCAGCCGAGGGACTGGTGAAAAACTGTTTTTT. Its protein product is CVSSRGTGEKLFF.

The CDR3 DNA is TGTGCCAGCAGCCTCCTAGTGTGTAGCCACAATGAGCAGTTCTTC. Its translation: CASSLLVCSHNEQFF. The V and J genes are TRBV4-2 and TRBJ2-1; unclear D gene. The CDR3 runs 15 residues. V lost 4 bases, J lost 5 bases, and 15 bases lay in between. Per germline, CDR1 LGHNA and CDR2 YNFKEQ.

Only one count was recorded for this clonotype. At one boundary the junction diverges from the germline segment, which might be a read error. The V and J genes are TRBV12-3 or TRBV12-4 and TRBJ1-1; D uncertain. This CDR3 contains 13 residues. The chain's CDR3 is CASSFKSDTEAFF. The CDR3 nucleotides read TGTGCCAGCAGTTTCAAAAGCGACACTGAGGCTTTCTTT.

A word on this clonotype: Without the conserved terminal phenylalanine or tryptophan, this CDR3 likely stems from a read error. The V call is TRBV29-1, the J call TRBJ2-5; 10 bases align to TRBD1. The ends lost 8 bases at V and 4 bases at J; junction bases unmatched: 4. CDR3 length equals 12 residues. Germline V lookup: CDR1 SQVTM, CDR2 ANQGSEA. CDR3 sequence reads: CSIWDRGETQYL. CDR3 bases: TGCAGCATCTGGGACAGGGGAGAGACCCAGTACCTC.

Worth noting for this clonotype: The CDR3 ends on some other residue instead of the conserved phenylalanine or tryptophan, so this is likely a read error. Here the CDR3 DNA reads TGTGCCAGCAGCCAAGCAGGGGTGGGCGATAACTATGGCTACACCTAC. Translating gives CASSQAGVGDNYGYTY. This chain links TRBV4-2 with TRBJ1-2; TRBD1 is a possible D gene (6 bases). This CDR3 has 16 residues. Germline CDR1 reads LGHNA; CDR2 reads YNFKEQ. V gave up 1 base and J gave up 1 base, with 13 bases separating them.

In its sample, this clonotype was seen a few times. The chain recombines TRBV29-1 with TRBJ2-7; a possible D gene is TRBD2 (5 bases). Germline lookup yields CDR1 SQVTM and CDR2 ANQGSEA. The CDR3 sequence is 12 residues long. Trimming left V 7 bases short and J 9 bases short, with 19 bases between. In DNA form, the CDR3 reads TGCAGCGCCGGGGATCCTATGGGCGGGCAGTACTTC. Protein: CSAGDPMGGQYF.